This TCR beta chain was obtained from a study of T-cell reconstitution after alpha-beta-depleted transplantation in children (dated by TCRdb to 2016 to 2017). Background on the whole study: The study quantitatively tracked T-cell immune reconstitution after TCRalphabeta/CD19-depleted allogeneic hematopoietic cell transplantation in children using TCR repertoire profiling.

CDR1 and CDR2 were assigned from the germline V gene (reference sequence) as DFQATT and SNEGSKA. The CDR3 holds 13 amino acids from the cysteine to the phenylalanine. The entry retains the CDR3 DNA only, 39 bases that are in frame from base 1. V is pared back by 3 bases and J by 5 bases, with 13 bases lying between the germline termini. The library relied on PCR. Data came from an Illumina HiSeq 2500. Molecular barcoding was employed in the preparation of TCR libraries, with unique molecular identifiers being used to normalize TCRbeta repertoire quantification. The public reads were run again by TCRdb, first through fastp at Q25 and then through MiXCR, and only productive beta chains were kept. Every CDR3 protein is listed once, alongside the most common genes and DNA of its rows. The sample table lists approximately 340,000 distinct CDR3 sequences, around 10% of them with a count of one. Of the sample, 2% to 2.5% is held by the ten largest clones.

This clonotype showed up just a few times. Its binding antigen is unknown. Per-nucleotide qualities are absent, and no much larger clonotype sits a single base away. The sequence links TRBV20-1 to TRBJ2-5, with the D segment identity uncertain. The sample consisted of PBMCs from the stem cell graft donor, taken from the stem cell graft. The receptor was isolated from a human donor who donated a stem cell graft to a child with acute lymphoblastic leukemia. In nucleotide form, the sequence is TGCAGTGCTAGGCTAAAGTATGAGGAGACCCAGTACTTC. It is translated as CSARLKYEETQYF.